This T cell receptor beta chain originates from a study of naive CD8 T cells in extremely preterm neonates (dated by TCRdb to 2015 to 2018). For the wider study: The age range of the adult participants is stated as 25-50 years in the abstract but as 20-50 years in the methods. Sorted naive CD8+ T cells from four age groups (extremely preterm neonates, term neonates, young children and adults) were used in the study to compare TCRbeta CDR3 repertoires.

Broad study findings and their caveats: The proportion of shared CDR3 nucleotide sequences was higher in preterm neonates (2.7%) than in term neonates (around 0.4%), young children (around 0.03%) and adults (about 0.01%). The authors noted a small sample size and variable productive template counts among preterm samples as limitations. Preterm neonates had significantly lower iChao1 richness than all other age groups (p < 0.05) and an even clone distribution, indicating a less rich repertoire. Prospective longitudinal studies of preterm and term neonates were called for by the authors so that T cell development could be tracked within individuals. Preterm CDR3s were shorter, with fewer N additions and less junctional trimming, and were closer to germline than those of older groups.

About this clone: Its antigen is currently not known. The record has no base qualities; no much larger clone is one base away.

The germline V gene provides CDR1 SGDLS and CDR2 YYNGEE. There are 12 amino acids in the CDR3, from cysteine to phenylalanine inclusive. The CDR3 DNA has 36 bases and is translated from base 1. V ends up 8 bases short and J 9 bases short, with an unmatched junction base count of 9. A two-step, bias-controlled multiplex PCR was used to amplify TCRbeta CDR3 regions from genomic DNA. Primers specific for every TRBV and TRBJ gene segment were used in the multiplex PCR. The immunoSEQ Assay was used to generate the TCRbeta repertoire data. The authors' pipeline ran thus. To merge closely related sequences, reads went through filtering and clustering using a relative-frequency ratio and a modified nearest-neighbor algorithm. The V, D and J gene assignments for CDR3 sequences were based on IMGT annotation. Template counts were normalized for PCR amplification bias and quantified against synthetic TCR CDR3 analog sequences. Only unique productive sequences, defined as in-frame CDR3 sequences lacking stop codons, were included in the analyses. The immunoSEQ Analyzer software was used to compute clonality, defined as 1 minus Pielou's evenness, and iChao1 richness. Statistical tests were run in JMP, with either Student's t-test or a non-parametric test chosen according to Shapiro-Wilk normality results. The immuneACCESS repertoire file appears here via TCRdb, limited to in-frame rearrangements. These files lack a portion of the clones; in checked studies, under half of the deficit traces to unresolved V genes, and the cause of the others is not known. That table furnishes V, J and clone size, whereas the DNA furnished D and trimming. This sample has several thousand clones in its table, and more than 95% of those were observed once. Roughly 0.36% of the sample belongs to the ten largest clones.

Peripheral blood was donated by five healthy children aged about 16-60 months who were having elective routine surgery, plus five healthy nonsmoking adults. The adult controls were healthy nonsmokers aged roughly 18-50 years, with a median age of around 39 years. A FACSAria III cell sorter was used to sort live, Annexin V-negative naive CD8+ T cells (CD3+CD8+CD45RA+CCR7+). Between roughly 17,000 and 100,000 naive CD8+ T cells were sorted per sample. Ficoll-Paque density gradient centrifugation of diluted blood was used to isolate mononuclear cells. Mononuclear cells were cryopreserved in about 10% DMSO with roughly 90% FBS and stored long term at -150°C before sorting. Thawed cells were stained with Annexin V and antibodies against CD3, CD8, CCR7 and CD45RA. The DNeasy Blood and Tissue Kit was used to extract genomic DNA from sorted cell pellets that had been snap-frozen.

The rearranged segments are TRBV9 and TRBJ2-3; 7 of the junction bases match TRBD1. The receptor was derived from a human donor in good health. Sequences were obtained from naive CD8+ T cells from blood. The CDR3 here reads CASRGDSHTQYF. The sequenced DNA is TGTGCCAGTAGAGGGGACAGTCACACGCAGTATTTT.